This is a list of T cell receptor beta chains from one sample in a study of T cells in localized non-small cell lung cancer. Some clones are missing from TCRdb's copy, which holds only in-frame ones; the method was immunoSEQ multiplex PCR. The sample includes about 22,000 clones, around nine tenths of them seen just once. This sample comprised PBMCs, obtained before any cancer treatment. Receptors were obtained from a man aged 35 to 69 with stage II squamous cell lung carcinoma. Both conserved end residues are part of each CDR3. The order of the fields is V gene, J gene, D gene, CDR3 protein. The D gene is left open where the match is weak.

TRBV18	TRBJ2-1	.	CASSPRSGSLKYEQFF
TRBV5-8	TRBJ1-1	.	CASSLKFGGTEAFF
TRBV5-4	TRBJ2-7	TRBD2	CASNQREGLSEQYF
TRBV2	TRBJ1-1	.	CASSQDSLEAFF
TRBV5-6	TRBJ2-3	.	CASSLGRPDTQYF
TRBV2	TRBJ1-2	.	CASSDRLGDGYTF
TRBV27	TRBJ1-2	.	CASSLSAGNYGYTF
TRBV4-2	TRBJ2-3	.	CASSRTPGGRKSTDTQYF
TRBV21-1	TRBJ2-1	.	CASTSGQGLRYSYNEQFF
TRBV15	TRBJ2-5	.	CATSRDRGYQETQYF
TRBV30	TRBJ1-2	TRBD1	CAWRGQGLYGYTF
TRBV4-1	TRBJ1-4	TRBD1	CASSQTPSNRGDNEKLFF
TRBV7-8	TRBJ2-1	TRBD2	CASRSPTTSRNEQFF
TRBV7-2	TRBJ1-4	.	CASSLQGREDEKLFF
TRBV2	TRBJ1-4	TRBD1	CASRAGTGGGSNEKLFF
TRBV6-5	TRBJ1-1	TRBD1	CASSYTGGAEAFF
TRBV7-2	TRBJ2-7	TRBD2	CASSPAGGIAYEQYF
TRBV5-1	TRBJ2-3	TRBD1	CASSRAGQGATDTQYF
TRBV5-4	TRBJ2-4	.	CASSLERGDAKNIQYF
TRBV5-1	TRBJ2-7	.	CASSLVGSYEQYF
TRBV9	TRBJ2-3	TRBD2	CASSPGTSGTRRTDTQYF
TRBV6-5	TRBJ1-1	TRBD1	CASKTGGVTEAFF
TRBV28	TRBJ2-7	.	CATWQGGPRGEQYF
TRBV30	TRBJ1-2	TRBD1	CAWRDRNYGYTF
TRBV7-8	TRBJ1-2	.	CASSLQGRSGYTF
TRBV5-6	TRBJ1-2	.	CASSSWAPFYGYTF
TRBV7-6	TRBJ1-2	TRBD1	CASSLGQGTDGYTF
TRBV11-2	TRBJ1-1	TRBD1	CASSGNRGGTEAFF
TRBV5-1	TRBJ2-2	.	CASSRLSAPGELFF
TRBV28	TRBJ1-4	TRBD1	CASSSNVDRANEKLFF
TRBV30	TRBJ1-5	.	CAWSVTGGQPQHF
TRBV19	TRBJ2-7	.	CASSIDRASNEQYF
TRBV5-1	TRBJ2-7	.	CASSSNEQYF
TRBV28	TRBJ1-4	TRBD1	CASSSWTGQFATNEKLFF
TRBV6-1	TRBJ1-5	TRBD1	CASSLNRGQPQHF
TRBV4-3	TRBJ1-2	.	CASSQGPGLSWGNYGYTF
TRBV5-4	TRBJ1-3	.	CASSRDPNLSGNTIYF
TRBV7-9	TRBJ2-2	TRBD2	CASSLPTSGGNTGELFF
TRBV14	TRBJ2-2	.	CASSQVAGQTGELFF
TRBV2	TRBJ1-4	.	CATRGEVEKLFF
TRBV4-1	TRBJ1-5	.	CASSQELGNQPQHF